These 32 T cell receptor beta chains were all obtained from the same sample, sequenced in a study of T-cell memory formation after mild COVID-19. TCRdb analysed the 5' RACE reads with MiXCR anew, one entry per CDR3 protein. The sample holds 450,000 to 700,000 distinct CDR3 sequences, about a sixth seen once. Sequencing was done on a sample of PBMCs or a T cell subset sorted from them (not recorded which). The receptors come from an adult woman who had mild COVID-19 (a few samples of this study predate the infection). Cell type and time point are not known.

V gene TRBV12-3 or TRBV12-4 combines with J gene TRBJ1-2; TRBD1 agrees at 8 bases. This CDR3 spans 13 amino acids. Germline trimming cut 2 bases from V and 7 bases from J; bases unmatched to any gene: 3. CDR3 sequence: CASSLRTGTGYTF. In DNA, the CDR3 is TGTGCCAGCAGTTTACGGACAGGGACTGGCTACACCTTC.

V gene TRBV6-1 combines with J gene TRBJ2-1, with 15 bases aligning to TRBD2. The CDR3 covers 14 residues. Germline V CDR1 and CDR2: MNHNS, SASEGT. V shed 4 bases and J 9 bases; nucleotides not matched to a gene: 1. The CDR3 is CASSAGLAGGEQFF. In nucleotides, the CDR3 is TGTGCCAGCAGTGCGGGACTAGCGGGAGGTGAGCAGTTCTTC.

About this clonotype: At one of its ends the junction is not consistent with the germline gene, which may arise from a read error. This chain connects TRBV7-7 to TRBJ2-7; 7 bases map to TRBD1. This CDR3 spans 15 amino acids. CDR1 and CDR2 from the germline V gene are SSHAT and FNYEAQ (reference sequence). The DNA for the CDR3 is TGTGCTAGCAGCTTAGAACAGGGGCTTGGGTACGAGCAGTACTTC. It yields the protein CASSLEQGLGYEQYF.

This clonotype was recorded many times. The J gene is TRBJ2-1, the V gene TRBV9; tentative D call: TRBD1 (7 bases). The CDR3 is made up of 19 amino acids. Germline V gene sequence: CDR1 SGDLS, CDR2 YYNGEE. V dropped 0 bases and J dropped 3 bases, with 22 bases sitting between them. The CDR3 sequence is CASSVAGGGSGELYNEQFF. DNA for the CDR3: TGTGCCAGCAGCGTAGCAGGGGGTGGTAGCGGTGAACTCTACAATGAGCAGTTCTTC.

The gene calls are TRBV6-6 and TRBJ2-3; 10 positions agree with TRBD2. CDR1 MNHNY and CDR2 SVGAGI come from the germline V gene (reference sequence). The CDR3 spans 18 residues. Trimming removed 2 bases from V and 2 bases from J; junction bases left unmatched: 10. The CDR3, as DNA: TGTGCCAGCAGTTACAAAGCGGGGGGGCTACTCCCCACAGATACGCAGTATTTT. It yields the protein CASSYKAGGLLPTDTQYF.

This chain joins TRBV7-6 and TRBJ2-6; weak D call: TRBD1 (6 bases). V was cut by 4 bases and J by 1 base, with 11 bases left in between. Germline CDR1 and CDR2: SGHVS and FNYEAQ. The CDR3 totals 16 residues. The CDR3 coding sequence is TGTGCCAGCAGCTGGGGACACGATTCTGGGGCCAACGTCCTGACTTTC. It yields the protein CASSWGHDSGANVLTF.

The chain links TRBV5-1 to TRBJ1-1; D is undetermined. This CDR3 spans 11 amino acids. Deletions cut 3 bases from V and 10 bases from J, with 10 bases between. Germline V gives CDR1 SGHRS, CDR2 YFSETQ. CDR3 sequence: CASSSEYSAFF. CDR3 nucleotide sequence: TGCGCCAGCAGCTCGGAATACTCAGCTTTCTTT.

The V and J genes are TRBV4-3 and TRBJ2-1; D gene uncertain. Germline assignment: CDR1 LGHNA and CDR2 YSLEER. V lost 1 base and J 0 bases, leaving 7 bases between the germline ends. This CDR3 contains 15 residues. CDR3 DNA sequence: TGCGCCAGCAGCCAAGCTATCAGCTCCTACAATGAGCAGTTCTTC. Translation: CASSQAISSYNEQFF.

The chain combines TRBV25-1 with TRBJ2-7; 9 nucleotides match TRBD2. This CDR3 is 15 amino acids long. Germline CDR1 and CDR2: MGHDK and SYGVNS. With V trimmed by 3 bases and J by 6 bases, 9 bases remained unmatched. CDR3 loop: CASSDLLAGAGEQYF. Written as DNA, the CDR3 is TGTGCCAGCAGTGATTTATTAGCGGGAGCCGGCGAGCAGTACTTC.

The rearrangement links TRBV6-1 to TRBJ1-5; TRBD1 is a possible D gene (5 bases). Trimming stripped 2 bases from V and 4 bases from J, with 9 bases between. This CDR3 has 14 residues. The germline V gene has CDR1 MNHNS and CDR2 SASEGT. CDR3 DNA: TGTGCCAGCAGTGAAAAGGGGCAGAATCAGCCCCAGCATTTT. Amino acids: CASSEKGQNQPQHF.

The chain recombines TRBV6-2 or TRBV6-3 with TRBJ2-3, with 7 bases fitting TRBD2. The CDR3 runs to 15 residues. V lost 8 bases, J lost 4 bases, and 12 bases stayed unmatched. The germline CDR1 and CDR2 sequences are MNHEY and SVGEGT. The CDR3 nucleotides read TGTGCCAGCGCAACTGGCGGGAGAGGGTCAGATACGCAGTATTTT. This sequence encodes CASATGGRGSDTQYF.

The V and J genes are TRBV2 and TRBJ2-6, with D uncertain. Per the germline V gene, CDR1 is SNHLY and CDR2 is FYNNEI. Trimming took 1 base from V and 4 from J, leaving 5 bases between them. This CDR3 has 14 amino acids. CDR3 coding DNA: TGTGCCAGCAGTGAAGACCAAGGGGCCAACGTCCTGACTTTC. This encodes CASSEDQGANVLTF.

This clonotype was detected only a few times. The chain combines TRBV7-9 with TRBJ2-2; no clear D. The CDR3 totals 15 residues. Trimming removed 2 bases at V and 6 bases at J, with 13 bases between. Germline-derived CDR1 and CDR2 are SEHNR and FQNEAQ (reference sequence). In DNA form, the CDR3 reads TGTGCCAGCAGCTTAAAGAGTTCAGGTCCCGGGGAGCTGTTTTTT. Its translation: CASSLKSSGPGELFF. The complete variable domain, with remaining parts taken from reference TRBV7-9 and TRBJ2-2, reads DTGVSQNPRHKITKRGQNVTFRCDPISEHNRLYWYRQTLGQGPEFLTYFQNEAQLEKSRLLSDRFSAERPKGSFSTLEIQRTEQGDSAMYLCASSLKSSGPGELFFGEGSRLTVL.

This clonotype has a handful of counts. V and J are TRBV12-3 or TRBV12-4 and TRBJ2-7; D unclear. V shed 8 bases and J shed 3 bases, with 14 bases lying between them. The CDR3 consists of 13 residues. The CDR3 DNA reads as TGTGCCAGCGGCCCGACTGCTCGCTACGAGCAGTACTTC. Translated, it gives CASGPTARYEQYF.

This clonotype occurred a few times. The chain employs TRBV4-1 and TRBJ1-1; 11 bases match TRBD1. V was clipped by 1 base and J by 0 bases; unmatched bases: 7. Per the germline V gene, CDR1 is MGHRA and CDR2 is YSYEKL. This CDR3 is 18 amino acids long. The CDR3 DNA reads as TGCGCCAGCAGCCAAGCACCTCGGACAGGGGGCATGAACACTGAAGCTTTCTTT. Residues: CASSQAPRTGGMNTEAFF.

This chain joins TRBV7-9 and TRBJ2-1; unclear D gene. CDR3 length equals 16 residues. Trimming pared 0 bases from V and 2 bases from J, leaving 11 bases between. CDR1 is SEHNR, CDR2 FQNEAQ, per germline (reference sequence). Here the CDR3 DNA reads TGTGCCAGCAGCTTAGCCTCCTTAGCTACCTACAATGAGCAGTTCTTC. Residues: CASSLASLATYNEQFF.

This clonotype was picked up many times. This chain connects TRBV7-9 to TRBJ2-7; the D gene is possibly TRBD2 (5 bases). V lost 4 bases to trimming and J lost 6 bases, with 10 bases between them. The germline V gene encodes CDR1 SEHNR and CDR2 FQNEAQ (reference sequence). CDR3 length: 12 residues. The CDR3 bases are TGTGCCAGCAGCTACACACGGGGCGAGCAGTACTTC. The encoded protein is CASSYTRGEQYF.

This clonotype has a handful of counts. This chain links TRBV5-1 with TRBJ2-7; 7 bases align to TRBD1. The CDR3 runs 15 residues. From germline, CDR1 is SGHRS and CDR2 YFSETQ. Trimming took 1 base from V and 6 from J; bases not matched to a gene: 10. Here the CDR3 DNA reads TGCGCCAGCAGCTTGACCTTGGAAAGGGGGCGCGAGCAGTACTTC. As protein: CASSLTLERGREQYF.

This clonotype was seen a handful of times. The chain links TRBV15 to TRBJ1-1, with no clear D. Germline-derived CDR1 and CDR2 are LNHNV and YYDKDF (reference sequence). CDR3 length: 14 amino acids. Trimming shortened V by 1 base and J by 4 bases, and 10 bases separated the two germline ends. The CDR3 DNA reads TGTGCCACCAGCAGAGCCAGAGGGTTCACTGAAGCTTTCTTT. Residues: CATSRARGFTEAFF.

This clonotype was detected ten times or more. The chain couples TRBV5-1 to TRBJ2-7; TRBD1 might be the D (5 bases). V shed 2 bases and J shed 3 bases, with 6 bases lying between them. Germline values: CDR1 SGHRS, CDR2 YFSETQ. CDR3 size: 12 residues. For the CDR3, the DNA is TGCGCCAGCAGCTTCGACAGCTACGAGCAGTACTTC. Its translation: CASSFDSYEQYF.

This clonotype was found a few times. This chain joins TRBV3-1 and TRBJ1-6; D is possibly TRBD1 (6 bases). The CDR3 extends over 14 amino acids. V was clipped by 2 bases and J by 9 bases, with 11 bases between them. The germline CDR1 and CDR2 sequences are LGHDT and YNNKEL (reference sequence). CDR3 nucleotides: TGTGCCAGCAGCCAACTGGACAGTTTTTCACCCCTCCACTTT. Protein sequence: CASSQLDSFSPLHF.

This clonotype has at least ten counts. Here the CDR3 reads CASSFNPQGEGETQYF. Written as DNA, the CDR3 is TGCGCCAGCAGCTTCAACCCTCAGGGGGAGGGTGAGACCCAGTACTTC. The V call is TRBV5-1, the J call TRBJ2-5; D may match TRBD1 or TRBD2 (7 bases each). The CDR3 runs 16 residues. From germline, CDR1 is SGHRS and CDR2 YFSETQ. Deletions cut 2 bases from V and 5 bases from J, with 19 bases between. Variable domain in full (rest from reference TRBV5-1 and TRBJ2-5): KAGVTQTPRYLIKTRGQQVTLSCSPISGHRSVSWYQQTPGQGLQFLFEYFSETQRNKGNFPGRFSGRQFSNSRSEMNVSTLELGDSALYLCASSFNPQGEGETQYFGPGTRLLVL.

The J gene is TRBJ2-5, the V gene TRBV5-1, with TRBD1 matching 7 bases. The V and J ends lost 2 bases and 4 bases, in that order; junction bases with no gene match: 8. Germline CDR1 SGHRS, CDR2 YFSETQ. The CDR3 has 15 amino acids. In DNA, the CDR3 is TGCGCCAGCAGCTTCACGGGGACAGCCCCAGAGACCCAGTACTTC. This translates into CASSFTGTAPETQYF.

The chain has TRBV5-6 and TRBJ2-1; maybe TRBD2 (6 bases). The CDR3 spans 13 residues. Trimming took off 5 bases at V and 10 bases at J, with 16 bases between the two ends. Germline CDR1 reads SGHDT; CDR2 reads YYEEEE. CDR3 sequence reads: CASSPRGAGEQFF. CDR3 in DNA: TGTGCCAGCAGTCCCCGTGGGGCGGGAGAGCAGTTCTTC.

This clonotype has only a few counts. The rearrangement uses TRBV30 and TRBJ2-5, with no clear D. There are 14 residues in the CDR3. V was cut by 2 bases and J by 2 bases, with 12 bases left in between. Germline V gives CDR1 GTSNPN, CDR2 SVGIG (reference sequence). DNA of the CDR3: TGTGCCTGGAGTTTCGACTGGCTACAAGAGACCCAGTACTTC. Its translation is CAWSFDWLQETQYF.

CDR3 DNA: TGTGCCAGCAGCGTACAGGGATTTAATTCACCCCTCCACTTT. As protein: CASSVQGFNSPLHF. V and J are TRBV9 and TRBJ1-6; D might be TRBD1 (5 bases). Trimming stripped 1 base from V and 6 bases from J, with 8 bases between. Germline CDR1 reads SGDLS; CDR2 reads YYNGEE. This CDR3 has 14 amino acids.

The chain has TRBV24-1 and TRBJ2-7, with D uncertain. CDR1 KGHDR and CDR2 SFDVKD come from the germline V gene. The CDR3 is 13 residues long. Trimming removed 0 bases at V and 5 bases at J, with 7 bases between. The CDR3 region has the DNA TGTGCCACCAGTGATTTGATGGGAAACGAGCAGTACTTC. Amino acids: CATSDLMGNEQYF.

The chain links TRBV7-9 to TRBJ1-3; D uncertain. Between the trimmed V and J ends, which lost 1 base and 0 bases, there was a span of 10 bases. Germline V CDR1 and CDR2: SEHNR, FQNEAQ (reference sequence). There are 16 residues in the CDR3. The CDR3 DNA follows: TGTGCCAGCAGCTTAGGCCCCCGGAACTCTGGAAACACCATATATTTT. Translating it yields CASSLGPRNSGNTIYF.

This clonotype was seen only a few times. V is TRBV7-6 and J is TRBJ2-2; no firm D call. The germline V and J ends were trimmed by 5 bases and 6 bases, with 19 bases remaining between them. The CDR3 totals 16 residues. CDR1 and CDR2 from the germline V gene are SGHVS and FNYEAQ. The DNA for the CDR3 is TGTGCCAGCAGCGACGGATCCCAGGCCACCGCCGGGGAGCTGTTTTTT. It specifies CASSDGSQATAGELFF.

The table lists this clonotype with a few counts. The chain uses TRBV9 and TRBJ2-5; D may be TRBD2 (6 bases). The CDR3 has 14 amino acids. The V end lost 2 bases, the J end lost 4 bases, and 12 bases lay between the germline ends. CDR1 and CDR2 from the germline V gene are SGDLS and YYNGEE. CDR3 in DNA: TGTGCCAGCAGCGTCGGAGGGTCGCCAGAGACCCAGTACTTC. Its translation: CASSVGGSPETQYF.

This clonotype was seen once. The CDR3 here is CATQTGAYEQYF. As DNA, the CDR3 is TGTGCCACCCAGACAGGCGCCTACGAGCAGTACTTC. The chain carries TRBV19 and TRBJ2-7, with D perhaps TRBD1 (6 bases). CDR1 and CDR2 from the germline V gene are LNHDA and SQIVND (reference sequence). This CDR3 contains 12 residues. Trimming removed 10 bases at V and 2 bases at J, with 12 bases between.

This clonotype was detected only a few times. The chain carries TRBV7-9 and TRBJ2-7, with D perhaps TRBD1 (5 bases). The CDR3 loop spans 14 amino acids. CDR1 is SEHNR, CDR2 FQNEAQ, per germline (reference sequence). V gave up 3 bases and J gave up 1 base, with 10 bases separating them. In DNA form, the CDR3 reads TGTGCCAGCAGCTTCGTTGACAGATCCTACGAGCAGTACTTC. Protein sequence: CASSFVDRSYEQYF.